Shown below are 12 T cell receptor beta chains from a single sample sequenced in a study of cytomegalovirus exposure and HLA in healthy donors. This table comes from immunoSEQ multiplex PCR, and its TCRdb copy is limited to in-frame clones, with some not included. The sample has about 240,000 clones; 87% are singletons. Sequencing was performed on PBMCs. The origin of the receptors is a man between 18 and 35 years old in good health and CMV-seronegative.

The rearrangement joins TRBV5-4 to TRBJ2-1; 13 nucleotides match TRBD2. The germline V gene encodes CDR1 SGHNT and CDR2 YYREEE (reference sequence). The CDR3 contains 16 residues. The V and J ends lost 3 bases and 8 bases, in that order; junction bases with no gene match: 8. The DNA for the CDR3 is TGTGCCAGCAGCTACGCAACCGGGACTAGCGGGGATGAGCAGTTCTTC. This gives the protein CASSYATGTSGDEQFF.

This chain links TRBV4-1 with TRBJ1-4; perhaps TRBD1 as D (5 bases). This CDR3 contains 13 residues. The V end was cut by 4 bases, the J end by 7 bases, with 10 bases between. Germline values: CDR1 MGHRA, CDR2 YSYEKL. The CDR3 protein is CASSLTRGEKLFF. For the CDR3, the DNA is TGCGCCAGCAGCCTGACAAGGGGTGAAAAACTGTTTTTT.

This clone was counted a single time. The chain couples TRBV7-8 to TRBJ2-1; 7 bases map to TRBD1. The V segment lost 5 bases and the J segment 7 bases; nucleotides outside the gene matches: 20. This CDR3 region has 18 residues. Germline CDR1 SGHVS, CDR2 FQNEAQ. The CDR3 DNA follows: TGTGCCAGCAGCGTAAACAAGCCGCTCGGGACAGTCAGGAATGAGCAGTTCTTC. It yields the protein CASSVNKPLGTVRNEQFF.

CDR3 in amino acids: CATSRDRGLVNEQFF. The CDR3 DNA reads as TGTGCCACCAGCAGAGATAGGGGGTTAGTCAATGAGCAGTTCTTC. The V gene is TRBV15, the J gene TRBJ2-1; D is possibly TRBD1 (6 bases). The V end lost 0 bases, the J end lost 6 bases, and 12 bases lay between the germline ends. CDR3 size: 15 residues. Germline CDR1 is LNHNV and CDR2 is YYDKDF (reference sequence). Combining the CDR3 with reference TRBV15 and TRBJ2-1 gives the whole variable domain DAMVIQNPRYQVTQFGKPVTLSCSQTLNHNVMYWYQQKSSQAPKLLFHYYDKDFNNEADTPDNFQSRRPNTSFCFLDIRSPGLGDTAMYLCATSRDRGLVNEQFFGPGTRLTVL.

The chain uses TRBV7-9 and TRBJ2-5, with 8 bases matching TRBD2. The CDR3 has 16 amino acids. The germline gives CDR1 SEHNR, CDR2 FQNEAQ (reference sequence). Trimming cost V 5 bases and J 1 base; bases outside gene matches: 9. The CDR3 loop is CASSPTGLAFQETQYF. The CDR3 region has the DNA TGTGCCAGCAGCCCTACTGGACTAGCATTCCAAGAGACCCAGTACTTC. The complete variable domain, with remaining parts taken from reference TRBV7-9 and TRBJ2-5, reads DTGVSQNPRHKITKRGQNVTFRCDPISEHNRLYWYRQTLGQGPEFLTYFQNEAQLEKSRLLSDRFSAERPKGSFSTLEIQRTEQGDSAMYLCASSPTGLAFQETQYFGPGTRLLVL.

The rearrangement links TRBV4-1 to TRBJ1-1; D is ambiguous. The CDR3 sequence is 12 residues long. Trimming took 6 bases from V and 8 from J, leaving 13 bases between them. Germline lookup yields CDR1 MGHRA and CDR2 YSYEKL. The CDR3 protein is CASRQPGREAFF. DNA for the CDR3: TGCGCCAGCAGACAACCCGGGAGGGAAGCTTTCTTT.

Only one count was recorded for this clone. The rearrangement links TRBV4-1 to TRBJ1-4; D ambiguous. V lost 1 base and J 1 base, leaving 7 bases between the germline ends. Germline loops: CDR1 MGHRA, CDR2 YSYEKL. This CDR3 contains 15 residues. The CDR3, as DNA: TGCGCCAGCAGCCAAGGTGTTCTAACTAATGAAAAACTGTTTTTT. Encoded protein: CASSQGVLTNEKLFF.

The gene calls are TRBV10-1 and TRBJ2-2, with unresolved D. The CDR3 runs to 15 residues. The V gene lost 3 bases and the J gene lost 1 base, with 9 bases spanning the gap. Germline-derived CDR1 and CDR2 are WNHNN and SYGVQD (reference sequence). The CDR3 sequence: CASSDSNKNTGELFF. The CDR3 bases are TGCGCCAGCAGTGACTCAAACAAGAACACCGGGGAGCTGTTTTTT.

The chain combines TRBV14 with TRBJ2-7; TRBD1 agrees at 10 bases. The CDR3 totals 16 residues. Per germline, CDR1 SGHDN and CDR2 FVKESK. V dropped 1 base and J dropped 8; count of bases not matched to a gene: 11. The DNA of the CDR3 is TGTGCCAGCAGCCAAGCTACCGGACAGGGGGGCTTTCAGCAGTACTTC. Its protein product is CASSQATGQGGFQQYF.

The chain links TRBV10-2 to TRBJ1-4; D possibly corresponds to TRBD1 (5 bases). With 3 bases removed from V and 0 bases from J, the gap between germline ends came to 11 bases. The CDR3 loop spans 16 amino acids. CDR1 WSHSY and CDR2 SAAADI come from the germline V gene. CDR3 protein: CASSEFQGTTNEKLFF. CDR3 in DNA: TGCGCCAGCAGTGAATTTCAGGGTACAACTAATGAAAAACTGTTTTTT.

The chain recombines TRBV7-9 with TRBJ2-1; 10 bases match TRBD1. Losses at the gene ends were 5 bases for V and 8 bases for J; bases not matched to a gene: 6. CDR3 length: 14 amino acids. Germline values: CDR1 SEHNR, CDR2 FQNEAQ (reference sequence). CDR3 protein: CASSLGTGDHEQFF. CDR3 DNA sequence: TGTGCCAGCAGCCTCGGGACAGGGGACCATGAGCAGTTCTTC.

For the CDR3, the DNA is TGTGCCAGCAGTCCGGGAGAGGCCCTCTACGAGCAGTACTTC. The encoded protein is CASSPGEALYEQYF. The V and J genes are TRBV6-5 and TRBJ2-7; tentative D call: TRBD2 (6 bases). V dropped 5 bases and J dropped 3 bases, with 14 bases sitting between them. Per the germline V gene, CDR1 is MNHEY and CDR2 is SVGAGI. This CDR3 is built from 14 residues.